This T cell receptor (beta chain) stems from a study of long-term antiretroviral therapy in people with HIV. Study-wide points: Even long-term ART left TRB diversity below transplant donor controls, despite gains.

The study drew at least one pre-ART and at least two post-ART PBMC samples from every donor. V lost 3 bases and J 0 bases, leaving 12 bases between the germline ends. CDR1 MGHDK and CDR2 SYGVNS come from the germline V gene. This CDR3 region has 17 residues. Researchers report immunoSEQ v3.0 was run at survey level. Measured with immunoSEQ multiplex PCR; TCRdb has only the in-frame clones, and not every one. The sample has about 22,000 clones, around 83% seen once; the top ten hold approximately 20%. Note on this clone: Antigen unknown.

The chain is built from TRBV25-1 and TRBJ2-6; perhaps D is TRBD1 or TRBD2 (5 bases each). This receptor was taken from a man aged 18 to 29 with HIV. Sequenced material: unsorted PBMCs, taken 0.1 years before starting antiretroviral therapy. As DNA, the CDR3 is TGTGCCAGCAGTGACTGGGGGTGGAACTCTGGGGCCAACGTCCTGACTTTC. It yields the protein CASSDWGWNSGANVLTF.